Listed here are 10 T cell receptor beta chains from one sample, sequenced in a study of blood T cell repertoires in COVID-19. Some clones are missing from TCRdb's copy, which holds only in-frame ones; the method was immunoSEQ multiplex PCR. The table has roughly 240,000 clones, around 90% seen once. The sample was PBMCs or T cells enriched from blood (not recorded which). The receptors come from a man over 45 who had been exposed to COVID-19.

The rearrangement links TRBV6-2 or TRBV6-3 to TRBJ2-7, with TRBD2 matching 7 bases. The CDR3 is 14 amino acids. CDR1 is MNHEY and CDR2 is SVGEGT in the germline V gene. V shed 0 bases and J 6 bases; nucleotides not matched to a gene: 5. The CDR3, as DNA: TGTGCCAGCAGTTACTCGAGTAGGGAGGGCGAGCAGTACGTC. Translation: CASSYSSREGEQYV.

The chain recombines TRBV30 with TRBJ2-7, with TRBD1 matching 7 bases. J was trimmed by 6 bases and V by 0 bases; bases with no gene match: 5. CDR3 length: 13 residues. Germline V lookup: CDR1 GTSNPN, CDR2 SVGIG (reference sequence). The CDR3 DNA sequence: TGTGCCTGGAGTGTCGGGACAGCTTCCGAGCAGTACTTC. Residues: CAWSVGTASEQYF.

The sample holds a few counts of this clone. This chain joins TRBV19 and TRBJ1-4, with 7 bases aligning to TRBD1. This CDR3 comprises 15 residues. J gave up 4 bases and V 3 bases, and 5 bases lay outside the gene matches. CDR1 is LNHDA and CDR2 is SQIVND in the germline V gene (reference sequence). The CDR3 sequence: CASSIRDRDNEKLFF. The DNA of the CDR3 is TGTGCCAGTAGTATCAGGGACAGAGATAATGAAAAACTGTTTTTT.

The rearrangement joins TRBV5-1 to TRBJ2-5; D might be TRBD1 (6 bases). Trimming shortened V by 3 bases and J by 5 bases, and 11 bases separated the two germline ends. Germline V gene lookup returns CDR1 SGHRS and CDR2 YFSETQ. There are 13 residues in the CDR3. The CDR3 nucleotides read TGCGCCAGCAGCTCACAGGGTGGCGAGACCCAGTACTTC. Protein sequence: CASSSQGGETQYF.

Here the CDR3 reads CASSQDLVGETGELFF. The DNA for the CDR3 is TGCGCCAGCAGCCAAGATCTTGTGGGAGAGACCGGGGAGCTGTTTTTT. The chain is built from TRBV4-1 and TRBJ2-2; maybe TRBD2 (5 bases). The CDR3 runs 16 residues. V lost 0 bases, J lost 5 bases, and 13 bases lay in between. The germline gives CDR1 MGHRA, CDR2 YSYEKL.

The rearrangement joins TRBV6-6 to TRBJ1-5; TRBD1 agrees at 8 bases. Germline CDR1 and CDR2: MNHNY and SVGAGI (reference sequence). The trim removed 4 bases at V and 2 bases at J, leaving 4 bases unmatched. The CDR3 is made up of 15 amino acids. This CDR3 is CASSSTGGRNQPQHF. The CDR3 DNA reads as TGTGCCAGCAGTTCAACAGGGGGTCGCAATCAGCCCCAGCATTTT.

The chain recombines TRBV5-1 with TRBJ1-5, with a tentative D call TRBD1 (6 bases). The CDR3 runs to 15 residues. Germline lookup yields CDR1 SGHRS and CDR2 YFSETQ. Trimming shortened V by 0 bases and J by 2 bases, and 9 bases separated the two germline ends. The CDR3, as DNA: TGCGCCAGCAGCTTGGCCTCAGGGGGCAATCAGCCCCAGCATTTT. Translating gives CASSLASGGNQPQHF. Together with reference TRBV5-1 and TRBJ1-5, the CDR3 gives the full variable domain: KAGVTQTPRYLIKTRGQQVTLSCSPISGHRSVSWYQQTPGQGLQFLFEYFSETQRNKGNFPGRFSGRQFSNSRSEMNVSTLELGDSALYLCASSLASGGNQPQHFGDGTRLSIL.

The chain couples TRBV10-3 to TRBJ2-1; TRBD2 matches 9 bases. This CDR3 comprises 18 residues. Trimming removed 0 bases from V and 0 bases from J; junction bases left unmatched: 6. Per the germline V gene, CDR1 is ENHRY and CDR2 is SYGVKD. The CDR3 nucleotides are TGTGCCATCAGTGAGTCGGGCGGGGGGGCCCGCTCCTACAATGAGCAGTTCTTC. Its protein is CAISESGGGARSYNEQFF.

The chain has TRBV7-9 and TRBJ2-5; the D gene is possibly TRBD1 (5 bases). Per the germline V gene, CDR1 is SEHNR and CDR2 is FQNEAQ (reference sequence). The V gene lost 1 base and the J gene lost 2 bases, with 14 bases spanning the gap. The CDR3 contains 16 residues. DNA of the CDR3: TGTGCCAGCAGCTTAGGCGGTTCGCAGGGTCAAGAGACCCAGTACTTC. Protein sequence: CASSLGGSQGQETQYF. The whole variable domain, filled in from reference TRBV7-9 and TRBJ2-5, reads DTGVSQNPRHKITKRGQNVTFRCDPISEHNRLYWYRQTLGQGPEFLTYFQNEAQLEKSRLLSDRFSAERPKGSFSTLEIQRTEQGDSAMYLCASSLGGSQGQETQYFGPGTRLLVL.

The chain joins TRBV3-1 (or the pseudogene TRBV3-2) to TRBJ1-4, with D hard to call. The CDR3 is made up of 16 amino acids. The ends were cut back, 0 bases at V and 12 bases at J, with 20 bases in the middle. The germline CDR1 and CDR2 sequences are LGHDT and YNNKEL (reference sequence). The CDR3 reads CASSQDLGPGVMELFF. The CDR3 region has the DNA TGTGCCAGCAGCCAAGATCTTGGGCCCGGCGTGATGGAACTGTTTTTT.